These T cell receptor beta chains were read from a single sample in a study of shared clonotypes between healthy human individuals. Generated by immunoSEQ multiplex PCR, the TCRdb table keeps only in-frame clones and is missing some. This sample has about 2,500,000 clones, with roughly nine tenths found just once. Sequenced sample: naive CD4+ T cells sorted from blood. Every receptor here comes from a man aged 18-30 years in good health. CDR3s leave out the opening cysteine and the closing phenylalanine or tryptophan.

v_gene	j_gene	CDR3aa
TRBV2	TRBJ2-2	ASGQVALNTGELF
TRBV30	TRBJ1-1	AWSEHTNTEAF
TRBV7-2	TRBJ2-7	ASSFSLSSYEQY
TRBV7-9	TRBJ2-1	ASSLSGPYNEQF
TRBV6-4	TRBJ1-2	ASRPTPDRWNYGYT
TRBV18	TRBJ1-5	ASSPGPGQPQH
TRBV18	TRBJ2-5	ASSGYGDQETQY
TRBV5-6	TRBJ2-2	ASSWGQGASGELF
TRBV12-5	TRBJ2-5	ASGLVQGPGGQETQY
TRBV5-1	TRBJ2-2	ASSLAGTSNTGELF
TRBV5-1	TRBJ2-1	ASSLGSKGSYNEQF
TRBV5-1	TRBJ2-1	ASSLTGTGVPYNEQF
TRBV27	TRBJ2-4	ASSRPAELAKNIQY
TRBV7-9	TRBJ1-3	ASSEGDRAEDTIY
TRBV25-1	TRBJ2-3	ASLPFYTDTQY
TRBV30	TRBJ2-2	AWSVLPATGELF
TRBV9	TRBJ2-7	ASSAASYPGSEQY
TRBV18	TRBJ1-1	ASSRTEGATEAF
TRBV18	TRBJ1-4	ASSRSFNEKLF
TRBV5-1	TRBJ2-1	ASSLWAQF
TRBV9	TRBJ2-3	ASSPTSGTDTQY
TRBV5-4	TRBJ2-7	ASSPLGVSSYEQY
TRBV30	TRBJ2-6	AWSVVSGANVLT
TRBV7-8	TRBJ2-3	ASSSLGAPTDTQY
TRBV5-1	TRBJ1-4	ASSIQGTNEKLF
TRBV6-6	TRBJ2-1	ASSQRTGEQF
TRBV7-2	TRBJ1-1	ASILGGQGNTEAF
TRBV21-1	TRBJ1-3	ASSKGGSGNTIY
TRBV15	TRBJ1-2	ATSRDRGTGANYGYT
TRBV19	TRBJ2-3	ASSEGLAGGTDTQY
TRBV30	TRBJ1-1	AWSVGQANEAF
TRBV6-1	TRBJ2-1	ASSAVLLSYNEQF
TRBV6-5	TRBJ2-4	ASRGIGINIQY
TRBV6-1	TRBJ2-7	ARPPCTGPYEQY
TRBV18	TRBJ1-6	ASSGQSSYNSPLH
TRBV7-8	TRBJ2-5	ASSLLLWTSGRALETQY
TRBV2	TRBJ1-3	ARGTVPGNTIY
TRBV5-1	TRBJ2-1	ASSQGSNNEQF
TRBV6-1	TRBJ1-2	ASSLDRDYGYT
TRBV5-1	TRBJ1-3	ASSSDGTGNTIY
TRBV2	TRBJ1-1	ASSRAEGEGL
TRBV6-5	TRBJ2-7	ASSYTRAYEQY